Detailed here is one T cell receptor beta chain. The record originates from a study of blood T cell repertoires in COVID-19. TCRdb's table, derived via immunoSEQ multiplex PCR, lists solely in-frame clones and lacks some. Here the sample spans more than 60,000 clones, 65% to 85% being singletons. The V end was cut by 5 bases, the J end by 8 bases, with 15 bases between. The CDR3 has 13 residues. CDR1 and CDR2 from the germline V gene are SEHNR and FQNEAQ (reference sequence). The sequenced sample was peripheral blood. The J gene is TRBJ1-1, the V gene TRBV7-9; the D is unclear. This receptor was taken from a man between 50 and 59 years old with acute or convalescent COVID-19. In DNA, the CDR3 is TGTGCCAGCAGCCACCCTCCTACTGCCGAAGCTTTCTTT. Encoded protein: CASSHPPTAEAFF.